These T cell receptor beta chains were read from a single sample in a study of cytomegalovirus exposure and HLA in healthy donors. The method was immunoSEQ multiplex PCR; TCRdb's version includes in-frame clones alone and lacks a portion of them. The sample carries about 120,000 clones, 60% to 80% recorded once. The sequenced material came from PBMCs. Receptors were obtained from a man between 50 and 59 years old in good health and CMV-seropositive. Both conserved end residues are part of each CDR3.

TRBV6-5	TRBJ2-5	CASSPGGQETQYF
TRBV19	TRBJ2-1	CASSTGGEVYNEQFF
TRBV29-1	TRBJ2-3	CSVGSGSEGDTQYF
TRBV6-1	TRBJ2-5	CASSALKGETQYF
TRBV19	TRBJ1-5	CASSKDRDNQPQHF
TRBV29-1	TRBJ2-7	CSVGPGQALGEQYF
TRBV19	TRBJ2-1	CASSHGGGAYNEQFF
TRBV4-2	TRBJ2-2	CASSQDRQRTGELFF
TRBV27	TRBJ2-5	CASSLWAGQYGGLGGTTQYF
TRBV9	TRBJ2-6	CASKGQGSGANVLTF
TRBV11-3	TRBJ2-7	CASSPQGRGEQYF
TRBV21-1	TRBJ2-7	CASSKEWPSGAYEQYF
TRBV5-1	TRBJ1-1	CASSQDRGRPLMNTEAFF
TRBV27	TRBJ1-5	CASSLGQVSNQPQHF
TRBV5-1	TRBJ2-5	CASSSGGSIRETQYF
TRBV7-2	TRBJ2-5	CASSPPPPAGGETQYF
TRBV6-1	TRBJ2-7	CASSEGAGDPYEQYF
TRBV19	TRBJ1-5	CASSGQGSNQPQHF
TRBV4-3	TRBJ2-5	CASSQGRGPQETQYF
TRBV9	TRBJ2-3	CASSASDRVLAGGLLDTQYF
TRBV7-9	TRBJ2-5	CASGDRGGRETQYF
TRBV2	TRBJ2-7	CARGTPGEYEQYF
TRBV18	TRBJ1-1	CASSQLTGDEAFF
TRBV6-5	TRBJ1-1	CASSEGQTNTEAFF
TRBV18	TRBJ2-7	CASSPRTRGDSEQYF
TRBV27	TRBJ1-2	CASSKTGYGYTF
TRBV19	TRBJ2-5	CASSIDRDQETQYF
TRBV29-1	TRBJ2-3	CSVEGGGSSGSTDTQYF
TRBV5-6	TRBJ1-1	CASSLGVGPEAFF
TRBV19	TRBJ1-2	CASSTWDRANYGYTF
TRBV6-5	TRBJ1-6	CASSDRENSPLHF
TRBV7-9	TRBJ2-7	CASSLTGLDYEQYF
TRBV25-1	TRBJ2-7	CASSETGTIPYEQYF
TRBV5-1	TRBJ2-4	CASSLGAGAVLDIQYF
TRBV2	TRBJ2-3	CAGSGGRRADTQYF
TRBV28	TRBJ2-7	CATLSPGRRFSYEQYF
TRBV12-5	TRBJ1-1	CASGWRVPTEAFF
TRBV29-1	TRBJ1-1	CSVEVTGPVRWTEAFF
TRBV21-1	TRBJ2-7	CASTRNVGGEIYEQYF
TRBV5-4	TRBJ1-6	CASSLGDTRYSPLHF
TRBV29-1	TRBJ2-5	CSVVTSGGETQYF
TRBV19	TRBJ1-1	CASSAGTGVGRDTEAFF
TRBV7-2	TRBJ1-3	CASSPDRGSGNTIYF
TRBV7-9	TRBJ1-1	CASSPGQGGYTEAFF
TRBV10-1	TRBJ2-1	CASSESADEQFF
TRBV7-2	TRBJ2-7	CASSPGLAGGGEQYF
TRBV5-1	TRBJ1-2	CASSPDRGGYGYTF
TRBV15	TRBJ2-2	CATSPRGLNTGELFF
TRBV6-5	TRBJ2-1	CASRRWGDEQFF
TRBV11-2	TRBJ2-7	CASSLPGTGLHEQYF
TRBV9	TRBJ2-1	CASSVVGQGYNEQFF
TRBV7-9	TRBJ2-3	CASSLSDSTQYF